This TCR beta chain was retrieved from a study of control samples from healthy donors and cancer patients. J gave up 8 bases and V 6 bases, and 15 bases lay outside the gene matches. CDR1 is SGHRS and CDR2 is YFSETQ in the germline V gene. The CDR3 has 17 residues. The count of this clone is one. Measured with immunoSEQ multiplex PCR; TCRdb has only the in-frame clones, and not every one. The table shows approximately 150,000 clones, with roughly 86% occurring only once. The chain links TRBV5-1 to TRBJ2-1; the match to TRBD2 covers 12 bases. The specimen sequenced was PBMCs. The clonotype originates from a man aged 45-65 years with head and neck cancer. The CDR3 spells CASTWRGLASGRDEQFF. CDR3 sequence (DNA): TGCGCCAGCACCTGGCGGGGACTGGCTAGCGGGAGGGATGAGCAGTTCTTC.